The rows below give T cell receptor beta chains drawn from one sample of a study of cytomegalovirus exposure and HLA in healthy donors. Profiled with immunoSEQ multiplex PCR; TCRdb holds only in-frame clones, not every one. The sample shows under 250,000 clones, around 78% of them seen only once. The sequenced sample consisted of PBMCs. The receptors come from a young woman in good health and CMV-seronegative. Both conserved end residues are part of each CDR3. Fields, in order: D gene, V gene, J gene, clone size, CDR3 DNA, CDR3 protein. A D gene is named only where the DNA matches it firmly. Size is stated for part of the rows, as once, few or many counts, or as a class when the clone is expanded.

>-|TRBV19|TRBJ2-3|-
TGTGCCAGTAGTTCGCCGCACAGGGAGAGCACAGATACGCAGTATTTT
CASSSPHRESTDTQYF
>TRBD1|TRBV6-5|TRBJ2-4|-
TGTGCCAGCAGTTACTTTTCCCGGACAGGCAAAAACATTCAGTACTTC
CASSYFSRTGKNIQYF
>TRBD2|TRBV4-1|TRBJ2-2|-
TGCGCCAGCAGCCAAGAGGCCCTGGCGGGGGGGAACACCGGGGAGCTGTTTTTT
CASSQEALAGGNTGELFF
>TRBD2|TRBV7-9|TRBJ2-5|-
TGTGCCAGCAGCTTAAAGCGGGAGGCCCAAGAGACCCAGTACTTC
CASSLKREAQETQYF
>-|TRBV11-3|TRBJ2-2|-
TGTGCCAGCAGCCCGGGACTTAACACCGGGGAGCTGTTTTTT
CASSPGLNTGELFF
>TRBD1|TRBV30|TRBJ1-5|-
TGTGCCTGGAGTGTAAAACAGGGGGGGAGGCCCCAGCATTTT
CAWSVKQGGRPQHF
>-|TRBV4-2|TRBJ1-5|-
TGTGCCAGCAGCCAAGCCAGGGGCGGAAACTTGGGCAATCAGCCCCAGCATTTT
CASSQARGGNLGNQPQHF
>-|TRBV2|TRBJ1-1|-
TGTGCCAGCAGTGTAGGCAGAGACACTGAAGCTTTCTTT
CASSVGRDTEAFF
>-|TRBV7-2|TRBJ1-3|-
TGTGCCAGCAGCTTTAAGAGCTCTGGAAACACCATATATTTT
CASSFKSSGNTIYF
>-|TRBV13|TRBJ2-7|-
TGTGCCAGCAGCGGCCGGGACGCAGGATTCGACGAGCAGTACTTC
CASSGRDAGFDEQYF
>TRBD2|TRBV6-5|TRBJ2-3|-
TGTGCCAGCAGTTACTTAGGACTAGCGGCAGATACGCAGTATTTT
CASSYLGLAADTQYF
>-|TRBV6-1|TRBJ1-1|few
TGTGCCAGCAGCACGACGACGGTGAACACTGAAGCTTTCTTT
CASSTTTVNTEAFF
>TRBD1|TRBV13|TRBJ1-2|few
TGTGCCAGCAGCCCAGGACAGGGGATTAACTATGGCTACACCTTC
CASSPGQGINYGYTF
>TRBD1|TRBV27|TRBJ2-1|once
TGTGCCAGCAGTTTAACGGGACAGGGGGCTAACGAGCAGTTCTTC
CASSLTGQGANEQFF
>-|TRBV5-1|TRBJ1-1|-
TGCGCCAGCATCCTCACTGGGGAAGCTTTCTTT
CASILTGEAFF
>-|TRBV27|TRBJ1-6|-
TGTGCCAGCAGTTTTTACGGAGGTTCACCCCTCCACTTT
CASSFYGGSPLHF
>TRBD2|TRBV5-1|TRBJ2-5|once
TGCGCCAGCAGCAGATTTCTAGCGGACCAAGAGACCCAGTACTTC
CASSRFLADQETQYF
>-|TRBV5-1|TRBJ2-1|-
TGCGCCAGCAGCTTACAGGACAATGAGCAGTTCTTC
CASSLQDNEQFF
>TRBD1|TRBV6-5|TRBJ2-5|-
TGTGCCAGCAGTTACTCCCCAGGGGGAGAGACCCAGTACTTC
CASSYSPGGETQYF
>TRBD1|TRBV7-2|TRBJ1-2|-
TGTGCCAGCAGCACTTCGACAGGGCCTTATGCTAACTATGGCTACACCTTC
CASSTSTGPYANYGYTF
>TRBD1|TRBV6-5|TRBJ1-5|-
TGTGCCAGCAGCCCAGACAGGGGAGGGAATCAGCCCCAGCATTTT
CASSPDRGGNQPQHF
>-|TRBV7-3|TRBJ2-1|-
TGTGCCAGCAGCTTGCGGGGCAGGGGCGTCGATGAGCAGTTCTTC
CASSLRGRGVDEQFF
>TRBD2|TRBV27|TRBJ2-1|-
TGTGCCAGCAGTTGGTGGCGACTAGCGGGAGACAATGAGCAGTTCTTC
CASSWWRLAGDNEQFF
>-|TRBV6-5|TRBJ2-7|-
TGTGCCAGCAGTCGTCCCGCGACGGGAGAGCAGTACTTC
CASSRPATGEQYF
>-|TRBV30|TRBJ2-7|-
TGTGCCTGGATGAGGGGTACCTACGAGCAGTACTTC
CAWMRGTYEQYF
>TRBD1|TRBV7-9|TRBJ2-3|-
TGTGCCAGCATCCCAGCCGACCGACAGGGGGACACAGATACGCAGTATTTT
CASIPADRQGDTDTQYF
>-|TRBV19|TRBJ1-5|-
TGTGCCAGTAGTGGCAGGGAGGGCAATCAGCCCCAGCATTTT
CASSGREGNQPQHF
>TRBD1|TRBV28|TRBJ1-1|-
TGTGCCAGCAGTTACCCTGGACAGGGGAACACTGAAGCTTTCTTT
CASSYPGQGNTEAFF
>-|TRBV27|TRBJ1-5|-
TGTGCCAGCAGTAACCCCCGGACTAGCAATCAGCCCCAGCATTTT
CASSNPRTSNQPQHF
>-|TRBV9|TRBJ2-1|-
TGTGCCAGCTCCGACAGCAATGAGCAGTTCTTC
CASSDSNEQFF
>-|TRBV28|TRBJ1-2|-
TGTGCCAGCAGTTCACCCCCGGAGGGCACCTATGGCTACACCTTC
CASSSPPEGTYGYTF
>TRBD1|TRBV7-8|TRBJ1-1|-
TGTGCCAGCAGCCTTGGGACAGCAGAAGCTTTCTTT
CASSLGTAEAFF
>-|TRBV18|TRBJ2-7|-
TGTGCCAGCTCAGCCCCCGGGCGGGGGGACAGGAGCTTGGAGCAGTACTTC
CASSAPGRGDRSLEQYF
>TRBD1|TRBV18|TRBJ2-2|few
TGTGCCAGCTCACCAGGGACAGGGGGCACCGGGGAGCTGTTTTTT
CASSPGTGGTGELFF
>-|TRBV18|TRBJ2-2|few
TGTGCCAGCTCAGCGAGAGAGGCCGGGGAGCTGTTTTTT
CASSAREAGELFF
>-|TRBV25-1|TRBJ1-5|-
TGTGCCAGCAGTTCGACAGATGTATTTCAGCCCCAGCATTTT
CASSSTDVFQPQHF
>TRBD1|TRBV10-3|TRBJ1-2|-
TGTGCCATCAGTGACTCGGGACAGGGTAACAATGGCTACACCTTC
CAISDSGQGNNGYTF